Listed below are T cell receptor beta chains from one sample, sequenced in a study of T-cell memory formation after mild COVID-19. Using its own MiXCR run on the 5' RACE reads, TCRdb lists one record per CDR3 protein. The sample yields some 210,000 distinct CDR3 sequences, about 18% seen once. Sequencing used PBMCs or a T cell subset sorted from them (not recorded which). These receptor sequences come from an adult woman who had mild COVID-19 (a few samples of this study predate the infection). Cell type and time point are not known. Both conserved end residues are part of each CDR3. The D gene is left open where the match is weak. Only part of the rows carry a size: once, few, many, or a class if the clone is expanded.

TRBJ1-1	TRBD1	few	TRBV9	CASSARGKDTEAFF	TGTGCCAGCAGCGCCAGGGGGAAGGACACTGAAGCTTTCTTT
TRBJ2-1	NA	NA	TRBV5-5	CASSLDRGRWVQGEQFF	TGTGCCAGCAGCTTGGATAGGGGTCGATGGGTGCAAGGTGAGCAGTTCTTC
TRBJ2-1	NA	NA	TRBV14	CASSQLIGNNEQFF	TGTGCCAGCAGCCAATTGATCGGAAACAATGAGCAGTTCTTC
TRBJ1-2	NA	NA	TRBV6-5	CASSYVGARYGYTF	TGTGCCAGCAGTTACGTGGGGGCCCGGTATGGCTACACCTTC
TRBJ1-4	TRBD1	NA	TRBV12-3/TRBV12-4	CASSRTGVEGKLFF	TGTGCCAGCAGTCGAACAGGGGTGGAGGGAAAACTGTTTTTT
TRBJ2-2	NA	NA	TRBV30	CAWSPIYLATNTGELFF	TGTGCCTGGAGCCCCATTTACCTAGCGACGAACACCGGGGAGCTGTTTTTT
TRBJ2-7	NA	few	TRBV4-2	CASSQGGGGLEQYF	TGTGCCAGCAGCCAAGGTGGGGGGGGGCTCGAGCAGTACTTC
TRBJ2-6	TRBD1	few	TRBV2	CASSQRGLGANVLTF	TGTGCCAGCAGCCAGAGGGGGCTGGGGGCCAACGTCCTGACTTTC
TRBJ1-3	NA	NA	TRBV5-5	CASSYYSEGTGSTGNTIYF	TGTGCCAGCAGCTACTACTCGGAGGGCACGGGTAGTACTGGAAACACCATATATTTT
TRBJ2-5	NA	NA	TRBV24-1	CATSKTAPEETQYF	TGTGCCACCAGTAAGACAGCACCCGAAGAGACCCAGTACTTC
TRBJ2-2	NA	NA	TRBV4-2	CASSPNRGGSTGELFF	TGTGCCAGCAGCCCTAACAGGGGAGGATCCACCGGGGAGCTGTTTTTT
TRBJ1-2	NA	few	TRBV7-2	CASSLGLGYGYTF	TGTGCCAGCAGCTTAGGGTTAGGCTATGGCTACACCTTC